Sequencing of this T cell receptor beta chain was carried out in a study of blood T cell repertoires in COVID-19. Study background: Samples representing acute and convalescent COVID-19 were sourced from the United States, Italy and Spain. Nucleic acid was either cDNA or gDNA, and it came from T cells, B-cell-depleted T cells, or PBMCs.

In the original processing: Researchers report that nucleated cell counts were estimated from reference gene primer amplification. The data were produced by immunoSEQ multiplex PCR, yet TCRdb's version contains in-frame clones alone and is incomplete. V and J calls and clone size are given by that table; D and trimming were obtained from the DNA. This table has about 500,000 clones, 80% to 90% appearing once. CDR3 size: 15 residues. Germline lookup yields CDR1 LNHDA and CDR2 SQIVND (reference sequence). V lost 4 bases to trimming and J lost 2 bases, with 12 bases between them. The rearrangement links TRBV19 to TRBJ2-1, with D tentatively TRBD2 (6 bases). The source of this sequence is a man younger than 35 with COVID-19, enrolled during active disease. The sample taken for sequencing was peripheral blood. The CDR3 DNA reads TGTGCCAGTAGTACCGTCGGGAGTGCCTACAATGAGCAGTTCTTC. As protein: CASSTVGSAYNEQFF.